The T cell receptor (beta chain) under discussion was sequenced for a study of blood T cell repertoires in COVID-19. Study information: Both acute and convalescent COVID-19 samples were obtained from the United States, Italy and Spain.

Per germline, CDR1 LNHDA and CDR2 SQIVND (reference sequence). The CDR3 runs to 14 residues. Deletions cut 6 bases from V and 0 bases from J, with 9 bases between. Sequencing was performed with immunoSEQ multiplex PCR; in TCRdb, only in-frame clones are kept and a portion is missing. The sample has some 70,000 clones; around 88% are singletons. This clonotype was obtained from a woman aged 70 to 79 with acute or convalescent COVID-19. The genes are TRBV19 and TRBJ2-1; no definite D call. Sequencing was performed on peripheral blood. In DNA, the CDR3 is TGTGCCAGTAGCTCGTCGGGCTCCTACAATGAGCAGTTCTTC. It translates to CASSSSGSYNEQFF.